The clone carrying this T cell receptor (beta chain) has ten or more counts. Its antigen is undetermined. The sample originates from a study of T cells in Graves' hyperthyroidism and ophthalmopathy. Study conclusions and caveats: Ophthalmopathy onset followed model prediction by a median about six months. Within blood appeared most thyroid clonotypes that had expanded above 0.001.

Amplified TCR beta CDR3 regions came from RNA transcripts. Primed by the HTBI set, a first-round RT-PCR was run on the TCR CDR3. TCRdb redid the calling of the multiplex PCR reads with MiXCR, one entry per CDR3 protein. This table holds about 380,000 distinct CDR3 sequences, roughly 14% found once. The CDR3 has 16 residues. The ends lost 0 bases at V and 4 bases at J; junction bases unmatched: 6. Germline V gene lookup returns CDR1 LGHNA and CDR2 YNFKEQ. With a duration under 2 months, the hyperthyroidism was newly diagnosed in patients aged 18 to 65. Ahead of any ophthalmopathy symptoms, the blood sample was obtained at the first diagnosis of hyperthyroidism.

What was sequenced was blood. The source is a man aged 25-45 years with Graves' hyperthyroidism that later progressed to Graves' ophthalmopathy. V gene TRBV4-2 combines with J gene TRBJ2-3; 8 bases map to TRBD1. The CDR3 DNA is TGTGCCAGCAGCCAAGACTCAGGACAGGGAGCAGATACGCAGTATTTT. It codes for CASSQDSGQGADTQYF.